This TCR beta chain originates from a study of T cell responses to AZD1222 COVID-19 vaccine. Assay: immunoSEQ multiplex PCR; the TCRdb copy retains only in-frame clones and omits some. The sample has about 120,000 clones; about 88% are singletons. Germline V lookup: CDR1 KGHSH, CDR2 LQKENI. CDR3 length: 14 residues. V was clipped by 3 bases and J by 7 bases, with 15 bases between them. This clone was seen only a few times. The material was peripheral blood, obtained on day 0 of AZD1222 vaccination. The source of this sequence is an adult in good health. The J gene is TRBJ1-2, the V gene TRBV18; TRBD1 is a possible D gene (5 bases). The CDR3 region has the DNA TGTGCCAGCTCACCCCAGGGCAGGGAGGCTGGCTACACCTTC. Translated, it gives CASSPQGREAGYTF.